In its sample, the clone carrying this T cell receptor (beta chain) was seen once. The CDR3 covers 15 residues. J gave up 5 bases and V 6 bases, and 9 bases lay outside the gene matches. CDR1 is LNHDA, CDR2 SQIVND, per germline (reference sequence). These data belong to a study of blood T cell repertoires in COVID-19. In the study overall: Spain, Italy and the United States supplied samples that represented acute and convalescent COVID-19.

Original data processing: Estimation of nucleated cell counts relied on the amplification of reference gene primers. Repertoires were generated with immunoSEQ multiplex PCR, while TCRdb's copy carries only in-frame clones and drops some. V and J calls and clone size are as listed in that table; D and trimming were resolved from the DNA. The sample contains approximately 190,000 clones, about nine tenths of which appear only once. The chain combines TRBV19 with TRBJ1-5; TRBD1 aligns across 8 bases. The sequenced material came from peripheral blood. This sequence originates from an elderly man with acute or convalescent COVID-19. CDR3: CASSEWRQGHQPQHF. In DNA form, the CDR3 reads TGTGCCAGTAGCGAGTGGCGACAGGGGCATCAGCCCCAGCATTTT.